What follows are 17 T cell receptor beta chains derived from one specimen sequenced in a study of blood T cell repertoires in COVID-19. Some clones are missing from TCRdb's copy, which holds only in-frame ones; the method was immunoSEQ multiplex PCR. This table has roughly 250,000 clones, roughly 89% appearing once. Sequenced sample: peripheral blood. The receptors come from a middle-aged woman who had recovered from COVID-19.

Here the CDR3 reads CASSLVSQAQETQYF. For the CDR3, the DNA is TGTGCCAGCAGCTTGGTGAGCCAGGCCCAAGAGACCCAGTACTTC. This chain joins TRBV5-4 and TRBJ2-5; no firm D call. The CDR3 totals 15 residues. V lost 0 bases and J 1 base, leaving 10 bases between the germline ends. Germline V gives CDR1 SGHNT, CDR2 YYREEE (reference sequence).

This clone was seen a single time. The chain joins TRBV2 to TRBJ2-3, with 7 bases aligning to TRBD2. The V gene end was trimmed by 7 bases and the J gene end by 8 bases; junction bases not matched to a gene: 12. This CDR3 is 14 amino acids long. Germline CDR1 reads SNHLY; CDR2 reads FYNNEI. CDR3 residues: CASNTGTTQITQYF. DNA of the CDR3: TGTGCCAGCAACACCGGGACTACTCAGATTACGCAGTATTTT.

The CDR3 reads CASSYARDRTTEAFF. The CDR3 DNA is TGTGCCAGCAGTTACGCCCGGGACAGGACAACTGAAGCTTTCTTT. This chain connects TRBV6-5 to TRBJ1-1; the match to TRBD1 covers 8 bases. The junction had 7 bases not matched to a gene; V was cut back by 2 bases and J by 5 bases. The length of the CDR3 is 15 residues. CDR1 and CDR2 from the germline V gene are MNHEY and SVGAGI.

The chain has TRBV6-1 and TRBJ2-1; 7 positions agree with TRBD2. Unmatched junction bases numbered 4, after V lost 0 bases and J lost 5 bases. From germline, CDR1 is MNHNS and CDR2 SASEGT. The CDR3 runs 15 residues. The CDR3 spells CASSEAPTSDNEQFF. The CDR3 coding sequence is TGTGCCAGCAGTGAAGCCCCAACTAGCGACAATGAGCAGTTCTTC.

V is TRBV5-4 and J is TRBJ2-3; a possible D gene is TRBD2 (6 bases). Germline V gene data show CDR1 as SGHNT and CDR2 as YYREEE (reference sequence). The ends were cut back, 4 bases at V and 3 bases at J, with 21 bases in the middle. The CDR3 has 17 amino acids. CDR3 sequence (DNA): TGTGCCAGCAGCCCTGAAGGTAGTAGCGGATTAACAGATACGCAGTATTTT. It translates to CASSPEGSSGLTDTQYF.

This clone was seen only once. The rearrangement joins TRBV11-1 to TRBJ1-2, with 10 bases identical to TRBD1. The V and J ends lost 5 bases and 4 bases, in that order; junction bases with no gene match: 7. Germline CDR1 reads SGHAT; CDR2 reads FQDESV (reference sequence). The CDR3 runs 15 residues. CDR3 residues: CASSTRDRGIYGYTF. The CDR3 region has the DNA TGTGCCAGCAGCACTCGGGACAGGGGCATCTATGGCTACACCTTC.

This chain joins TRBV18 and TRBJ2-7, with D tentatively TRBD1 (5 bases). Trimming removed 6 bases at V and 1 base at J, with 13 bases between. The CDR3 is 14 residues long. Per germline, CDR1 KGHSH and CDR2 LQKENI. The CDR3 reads CASSSKTDSYEQYF. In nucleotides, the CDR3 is TGTGCCAGCTCGTCCAAGACAGATTCCTACGAGCAGTACTTC. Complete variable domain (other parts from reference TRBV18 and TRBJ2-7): NAGVMQNPRHLVRRRGQEARLRCSPMKGHSHVYWYRQLPEEGLKFMVYLQKENIIDESGMPKERFSAEFPKEGPSILRIQQVVRGDSAAYFCASSSKTDSYEQYFGPGTRLTVT.

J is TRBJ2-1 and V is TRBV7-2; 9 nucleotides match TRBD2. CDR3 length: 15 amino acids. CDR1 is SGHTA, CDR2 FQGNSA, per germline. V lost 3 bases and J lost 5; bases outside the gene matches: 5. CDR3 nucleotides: TGTGCCAGCAGCTTCGTAGCGGGGGCCGACAATGAGCAGTTCTTC. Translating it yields CASSFVAGADNEQFF.

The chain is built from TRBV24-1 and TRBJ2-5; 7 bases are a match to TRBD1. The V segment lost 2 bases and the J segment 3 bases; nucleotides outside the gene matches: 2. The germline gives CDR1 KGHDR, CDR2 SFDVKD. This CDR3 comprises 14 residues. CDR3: CATSDWDRKETQYF. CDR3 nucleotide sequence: TGTGCCACCAGTGATTGGGACAGAAAAGAGACCCAGTACTTC.

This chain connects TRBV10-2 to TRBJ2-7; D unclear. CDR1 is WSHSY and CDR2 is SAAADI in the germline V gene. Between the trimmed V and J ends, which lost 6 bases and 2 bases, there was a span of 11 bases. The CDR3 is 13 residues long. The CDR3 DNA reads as TGCGCCAGCAGCCTAGGCGCCCCCTACGAGCAGTACTTC. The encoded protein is CASSLGAPYEQYF.

The DNA for the CDR3 is TGCGCCAGCAGCCGGGCGGAGGCGAACACTGAAGCTTTCTTT. This codes for CASSRAEANTEAFF. V usage is TRBV5-1 and J usage is TRBJ1-1; D remains ambiguous. Germline loops: CDR1 SGHRS, CDR2 YFSETQ. V lost 4 bases and J 1 base, leaving 11 bases between the germline ends. This CDR3 contains 14 residues.

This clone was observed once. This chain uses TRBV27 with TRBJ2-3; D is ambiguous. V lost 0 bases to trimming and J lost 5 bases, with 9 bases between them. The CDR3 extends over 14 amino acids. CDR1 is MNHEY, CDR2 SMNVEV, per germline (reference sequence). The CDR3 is CASSLSARIDTQYF. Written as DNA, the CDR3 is TGTGCCAGCAGTTTATCTGCTAGGATAGATACGCAGTATTTT.

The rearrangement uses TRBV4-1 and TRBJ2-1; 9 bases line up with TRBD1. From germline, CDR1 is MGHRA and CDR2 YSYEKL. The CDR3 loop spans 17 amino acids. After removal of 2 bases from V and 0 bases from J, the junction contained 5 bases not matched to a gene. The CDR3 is CASSQTQDRGSYNEQFF. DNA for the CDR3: TGCGCCAGCAGCCAAACCCAGGACAGGGGCTCCTACAATGAGCAGTTCTTC.

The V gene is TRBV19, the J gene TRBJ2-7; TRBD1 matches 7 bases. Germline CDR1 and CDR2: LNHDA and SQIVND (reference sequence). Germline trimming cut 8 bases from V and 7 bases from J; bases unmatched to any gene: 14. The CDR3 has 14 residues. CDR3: CASRQGRVMGEQYF. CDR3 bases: TGTGCCAGTCGACAGGGTCGGGTGATGGGGGAGCAGTACTTC.

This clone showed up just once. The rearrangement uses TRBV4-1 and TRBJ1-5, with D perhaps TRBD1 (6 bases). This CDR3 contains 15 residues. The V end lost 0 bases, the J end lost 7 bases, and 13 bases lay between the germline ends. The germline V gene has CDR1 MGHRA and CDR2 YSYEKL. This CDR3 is CASSQEPTGRQPQHF. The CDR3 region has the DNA TGCGCCAGCAGCCAAGAGCCAACAGGGCGGCAGCCCCAGCATTTT.

In DNA form, the CDR3 reads TGTGCCACCAGTGATGGCGGGACAGGGAAACAAGAGACCCAGTACTTC. Translated, it gives CATSDGGTGKQETQYF. This sequence joins TRBV24-1 and TRBJ2-5, with 9 bases aligning to TRBD1. Per the germline V gene, CDR1 is KGHDR and CDR2 is SFDVKD. With V trimmed by 3 bases and J by 2 bases, 6 bases remained unmatched. The CDR3 sequence is 16 residues long.

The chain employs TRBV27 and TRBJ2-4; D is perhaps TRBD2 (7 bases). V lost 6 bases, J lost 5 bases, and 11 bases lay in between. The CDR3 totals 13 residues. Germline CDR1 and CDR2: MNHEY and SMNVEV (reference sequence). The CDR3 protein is CASRGAGENIQYF. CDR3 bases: TGTGCCAGCAGGGGGGCGGGAGAAAACATTCAGTACTTC.